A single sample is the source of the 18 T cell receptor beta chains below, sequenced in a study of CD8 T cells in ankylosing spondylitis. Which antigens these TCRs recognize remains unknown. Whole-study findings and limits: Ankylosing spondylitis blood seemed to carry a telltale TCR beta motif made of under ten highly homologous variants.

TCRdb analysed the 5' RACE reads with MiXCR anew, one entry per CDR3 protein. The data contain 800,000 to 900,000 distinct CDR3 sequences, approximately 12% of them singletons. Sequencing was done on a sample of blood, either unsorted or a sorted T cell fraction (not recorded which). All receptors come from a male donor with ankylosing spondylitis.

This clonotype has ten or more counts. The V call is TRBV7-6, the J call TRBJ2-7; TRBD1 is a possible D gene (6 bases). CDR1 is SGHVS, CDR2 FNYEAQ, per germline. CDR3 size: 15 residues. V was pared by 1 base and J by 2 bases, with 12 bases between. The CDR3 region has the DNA TGTGCCAGCAGCTTAGAGGGGGTTACTACCTACGAGCAGTACTTC. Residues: CASSLEGVTTYEQYF. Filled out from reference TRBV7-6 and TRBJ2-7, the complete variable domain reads GAGVSQSPRYKVTKRGQDVALRCDPISGHVSLYWYRQALGQGPEFLTYFNYEAQQDKSGLPNDRFSAERPEGSISTLTIQRTEQRDSAMYRCASSLEGVTTYEQYFGPGTRLTVT.

CDR3 protein: CAISESNNKETQYF. DNA for the CDR3: TGTGCCATCAGTGAGTCCAACAACAAAGAGACCCAGTACTTC. The chain links TRBV10-3 to TRBJ2-5; D gene unclear. This CDR3 has 14 amino acids. The V and J ends lost 0 bases and 3 bases respectively, with 8 bases between them. Germline assignment: CDR1 ENHRY and CDR2 SYGVKD.

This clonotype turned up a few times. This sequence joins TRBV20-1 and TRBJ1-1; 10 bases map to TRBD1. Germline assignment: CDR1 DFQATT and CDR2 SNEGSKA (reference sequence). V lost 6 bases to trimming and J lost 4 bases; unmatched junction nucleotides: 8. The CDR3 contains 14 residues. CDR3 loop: CSATRTGGFTEAFF. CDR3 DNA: TGCAGTGCGACAAGGACAGGGGGATTCACTGAAGCTTTCTTT.

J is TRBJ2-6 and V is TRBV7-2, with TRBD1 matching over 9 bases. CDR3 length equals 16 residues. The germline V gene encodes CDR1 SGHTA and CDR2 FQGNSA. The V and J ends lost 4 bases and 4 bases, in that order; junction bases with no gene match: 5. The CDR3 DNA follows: TGTGCCAGCAGCTCGAACAGGGGGCCAGGGGCCAACGTCCTGACTTTC. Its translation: CASSSNRGPGANVLTF.

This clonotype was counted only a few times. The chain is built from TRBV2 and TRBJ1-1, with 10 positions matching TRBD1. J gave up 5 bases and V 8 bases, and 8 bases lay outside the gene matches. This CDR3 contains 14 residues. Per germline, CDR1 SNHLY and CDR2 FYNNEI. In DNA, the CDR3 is TGTGCCAGCCTAATATCGGGACAGGGGACTGAAGCTTTCTTT. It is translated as CASLISGQGTEAFF.

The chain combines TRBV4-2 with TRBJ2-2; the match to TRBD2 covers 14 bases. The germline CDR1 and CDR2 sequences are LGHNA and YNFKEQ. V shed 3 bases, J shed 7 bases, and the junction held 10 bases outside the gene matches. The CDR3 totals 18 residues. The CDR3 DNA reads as TGTGCCAGCAGCCAGACGGGACTAGCGGGAGACTTTGGCGGGGAGCTGTTTTTT. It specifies CASSQTGLAGDFGGELFF.

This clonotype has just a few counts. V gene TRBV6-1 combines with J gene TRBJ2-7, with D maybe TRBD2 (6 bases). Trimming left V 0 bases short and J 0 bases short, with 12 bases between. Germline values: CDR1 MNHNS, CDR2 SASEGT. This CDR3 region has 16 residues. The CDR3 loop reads CASSEAVRTNSYEQYF. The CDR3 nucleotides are TGTGCCAGCAGTGAAGCGGTCAGGACTAACTCCTACGAGCAGTACTTC.

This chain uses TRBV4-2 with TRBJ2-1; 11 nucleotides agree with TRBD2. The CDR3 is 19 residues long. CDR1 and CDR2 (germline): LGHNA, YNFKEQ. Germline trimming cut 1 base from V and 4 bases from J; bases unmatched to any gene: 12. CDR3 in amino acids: CASSQGMGSASGRYNEQFF. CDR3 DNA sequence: TGTGCCAGCAGCCAAGGAATGGGTTCGGCTAGCGGGAGGTACAATGAGCAGTTCTTC.

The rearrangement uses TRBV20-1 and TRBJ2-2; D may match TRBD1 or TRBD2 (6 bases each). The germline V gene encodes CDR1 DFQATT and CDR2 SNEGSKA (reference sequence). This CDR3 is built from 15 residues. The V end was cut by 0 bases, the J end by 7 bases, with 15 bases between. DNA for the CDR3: TGCAGTGCTAGAGACACCCGGGGGCCTGGCGGGGAGCTGTTTTTT. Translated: CSARDTRGPGGELFF.

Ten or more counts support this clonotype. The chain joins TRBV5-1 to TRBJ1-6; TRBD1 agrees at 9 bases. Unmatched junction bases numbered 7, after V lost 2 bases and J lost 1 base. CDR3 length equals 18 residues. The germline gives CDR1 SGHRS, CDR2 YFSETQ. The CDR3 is CASSFAPTGGSYNSPLHF. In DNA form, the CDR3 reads TGCGCCAGCAGCTTTGCCCCGACAGGGGGGTCCTATAATTCACCCCTCCACTTT.

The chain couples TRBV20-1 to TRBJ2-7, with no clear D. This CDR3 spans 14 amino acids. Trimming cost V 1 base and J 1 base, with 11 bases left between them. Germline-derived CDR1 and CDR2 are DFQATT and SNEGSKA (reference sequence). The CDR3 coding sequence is TGCAGTGCTAGAGCAATAGGACGGTCCTACGAGCAGTACTTC. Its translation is CSARAIGRSYEQYF.

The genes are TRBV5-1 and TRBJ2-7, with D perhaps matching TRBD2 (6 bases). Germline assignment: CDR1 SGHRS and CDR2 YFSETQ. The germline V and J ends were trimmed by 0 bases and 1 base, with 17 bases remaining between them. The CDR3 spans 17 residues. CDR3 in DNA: TGCGCCAGCAGCTTGGGGGGTAGCGGACCTAGTTCCTACGAGCAGTACTTC. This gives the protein CASSLGGSGPSSYEQYF.

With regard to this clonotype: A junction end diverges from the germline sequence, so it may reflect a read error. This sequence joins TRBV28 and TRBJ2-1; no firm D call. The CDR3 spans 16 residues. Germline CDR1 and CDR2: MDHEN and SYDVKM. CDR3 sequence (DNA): TGTGCCAGCAGTCCCCTCTGGAGAAACTCCTACAATGAGCAGCTCTTC. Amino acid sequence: CASSPLWRNSYNEQLF.

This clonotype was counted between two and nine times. Here the CDR3 reads CASGLAGAETQYF. CDR3 nucleotides: TGTGCTAGTGGATTAGCGGGAGCAGAGACCCAGTACTTC. The genes are TRBV12-5 and TRBJ2-5; 9 positions agree with TRBD2. The ends lost 6 bases at V and 4 bases at J; junction bases unmatched: 3. The CDR3 sequence is 13 residues long. Germline V lookup: CDR1 LGHNT, CDR2 FRNRAP.

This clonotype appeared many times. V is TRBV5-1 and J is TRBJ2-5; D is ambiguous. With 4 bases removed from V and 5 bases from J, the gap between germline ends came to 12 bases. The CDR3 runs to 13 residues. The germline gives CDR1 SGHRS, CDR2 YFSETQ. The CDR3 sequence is CASSDGGRETQYF. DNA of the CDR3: TGCGCCAGCAGCGACGGTGGAAGGGAGACCCAGTACTTC.

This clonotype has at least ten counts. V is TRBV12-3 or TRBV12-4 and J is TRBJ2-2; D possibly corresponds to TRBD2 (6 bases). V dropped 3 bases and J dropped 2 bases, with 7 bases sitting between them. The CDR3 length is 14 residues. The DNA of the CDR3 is TGTGCCAGCAGTTTCGGGAGAAACACCGGGGAGCTGTTTTTT. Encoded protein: CASSFGRNTGELFF.

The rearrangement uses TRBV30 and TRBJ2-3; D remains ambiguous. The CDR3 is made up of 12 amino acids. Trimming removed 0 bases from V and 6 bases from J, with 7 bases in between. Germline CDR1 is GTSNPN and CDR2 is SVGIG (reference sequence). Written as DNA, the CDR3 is TGTGCCTGGAGTGTTACTGTGGATACGCAGTATTTT. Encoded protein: CAWSVTVDTQYF. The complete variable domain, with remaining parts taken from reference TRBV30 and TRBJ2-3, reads SQTIHQWPATLVQPVGSPLSLECTVEGTSNPNLYWYRQAAGRGLQLLFYSVGIGQISSEVPQNLSASRPQDRQFILSSKKLLLSDSGFYLCAWSVTVDTQYFGPGTRLTVL.

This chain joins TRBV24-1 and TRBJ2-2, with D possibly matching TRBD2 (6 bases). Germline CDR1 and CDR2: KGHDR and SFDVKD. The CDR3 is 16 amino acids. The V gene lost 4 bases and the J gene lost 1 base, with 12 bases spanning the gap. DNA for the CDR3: TGTGCCACCAGTGACGAGGGACTGTGGAACACCGGGGAGCTGTTTTTT. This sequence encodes CATSDEGLWNTGELFF.